This T cell receptor (beta chain) is drawn from a study of T-cell memory formation after mild COVID-19. General study results and limits: Cross-reactive memory apparently joined, as some responding clones appeared in pre-infection memory.

For this clonotype: The antigen is not known.

TCRdb ran MiXCR on the 5' RACE reads and lists one entry per CDR3 protein. The sample has over 120,000 distinct CDR3 sequences; about a fifth are singletons. The CDR3 sequence is 12 residues long. The V and J ends lost 4 bases and 4 bases respectively, with 7 bases between them. Germline V gives CDR1 MNHNS, CDR2 SASEGT. Sequencing was done on a sample of PBMCs or a T cell subset sorted from them (not recorded which). The chain links TRBV6-1 to TRBJ1-1, with unresolved D. This TCR came from an adult woman who had mild COVID-19 (a few samples of this study predate the infection). Cell type and time point are not known. The CDR3 loop is CASSALITEAFF. The CDR3 DNA sequence: TGTGCCAGCAGTGCCCTCATCACTGAAGCTTTCTTT.